The following is a T cell receptor (beta chain) sequence with its context. Its target is unknown. V was pared by 0 bases and J by 5 bases, with 2 bases of the junction left unmatched. The CDR3 totals 15 residues. CDR1 is SGDLS, CDR2 YYNGEE, per germline. The entry originates in a study of CD8 T cells in ankylosing spondylitis. Study findings and constraints: Past research had described some motif variants in reactive arthritis synovial fluid and blood. The disease-linked clones had a CD8+ phenotype and low blood frequencies. Seemingly distinctive of ankylosing spondylitis blood was a TCR beta motif formed by eight highly homologous variants.

The TCR beta libraries were generated through quantitative 5'-RACE incorporating molecular barcodes. TCRdb ran MiXCR on the 5' RACE reads and lists one entry per CDR3 protein. The sample lists approximately 150,000 distinct CDR3 sequences, about a third occurring once. This clonotype originated in a male donor with ankylosing spondylitis. The chain recombines TRBV9 with TRBJ2-5, with 12 bases aligning to TRBD2. The material sequenced was synovial fluid, either unsorted or a sorted T cell fraction (not recorded which). DNA for the CDR3: TGTGCCAGCAGCGTAGGGACTAGCGGGATGGAGACCCAGTACTTC. As protein: CASSVGTSGMETQYF.